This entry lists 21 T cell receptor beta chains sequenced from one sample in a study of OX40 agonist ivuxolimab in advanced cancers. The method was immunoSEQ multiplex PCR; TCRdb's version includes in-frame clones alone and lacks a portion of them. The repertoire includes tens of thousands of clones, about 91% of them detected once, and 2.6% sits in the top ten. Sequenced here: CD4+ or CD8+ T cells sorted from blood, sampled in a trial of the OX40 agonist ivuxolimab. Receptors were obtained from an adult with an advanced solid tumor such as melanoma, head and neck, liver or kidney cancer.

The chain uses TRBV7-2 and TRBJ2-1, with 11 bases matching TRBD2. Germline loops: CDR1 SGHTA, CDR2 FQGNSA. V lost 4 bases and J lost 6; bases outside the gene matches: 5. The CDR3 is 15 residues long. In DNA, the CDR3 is TGTGCCAGCAGCTCGCGGGGACTAGCGGTCAATGAGCAGTTCTTC. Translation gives CASSSRGLAVNEQFF. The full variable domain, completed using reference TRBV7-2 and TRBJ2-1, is GAGVSQSPSNKVTEKGKDVELRCDPISGHTALYWYRQSLGQGLEFLIYFQGNSAPDKSGLPSDRFSAERTGGSVSTLTIQRTQQEDSAVYLCASSSRGLAVNEQFFGPGTRLTVL.

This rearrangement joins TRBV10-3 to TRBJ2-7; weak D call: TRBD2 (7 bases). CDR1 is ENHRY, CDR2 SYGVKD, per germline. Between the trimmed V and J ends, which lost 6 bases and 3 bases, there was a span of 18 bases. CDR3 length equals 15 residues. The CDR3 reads CAISSTGRDNYEQYF. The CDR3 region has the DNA TGTGCCATCAGCTCAACAGGGAGGGATAACTACGAGCAGTACTTC.

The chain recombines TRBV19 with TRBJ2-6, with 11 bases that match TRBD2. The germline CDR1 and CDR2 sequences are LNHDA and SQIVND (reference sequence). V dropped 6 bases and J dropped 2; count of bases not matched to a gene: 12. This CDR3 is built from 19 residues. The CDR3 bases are TGTGCCAGTAGGAGATACCTGACTAGCGGGAAGGCTGGGGCCAACGTCCTGACTTTC. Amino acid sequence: CASRRYLTSGKAGANVLTF.

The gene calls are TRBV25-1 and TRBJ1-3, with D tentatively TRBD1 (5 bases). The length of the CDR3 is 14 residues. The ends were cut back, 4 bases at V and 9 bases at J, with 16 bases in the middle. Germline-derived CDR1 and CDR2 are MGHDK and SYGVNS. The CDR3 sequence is CASSARGLHGTIYF. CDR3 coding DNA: TGTGCCAGCAGTGCAAGGGGTCTCCACGGCACCATATATTTT.

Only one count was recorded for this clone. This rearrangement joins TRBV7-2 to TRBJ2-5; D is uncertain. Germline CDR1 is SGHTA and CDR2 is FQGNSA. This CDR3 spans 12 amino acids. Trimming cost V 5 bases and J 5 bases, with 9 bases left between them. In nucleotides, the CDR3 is TGTGCCAGCAGCCAGTACATGGAGACCCAGTACTTC. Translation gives CASSQYMETQYF.

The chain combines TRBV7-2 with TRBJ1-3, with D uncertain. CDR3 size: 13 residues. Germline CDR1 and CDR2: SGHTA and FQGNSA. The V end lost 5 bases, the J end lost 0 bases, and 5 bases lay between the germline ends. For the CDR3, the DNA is TGTGCCAGCAGCACTGGCTCTGGAAACACCATATATTTT. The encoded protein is CASSTGSGNTIYF.

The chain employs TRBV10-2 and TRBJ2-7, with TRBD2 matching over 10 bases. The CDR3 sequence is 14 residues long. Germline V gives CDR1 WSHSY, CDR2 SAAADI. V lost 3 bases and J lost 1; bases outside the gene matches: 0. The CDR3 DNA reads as TGCGCCAGCAGTGAACTAGCGGGGTCCTACGAGCAGTACTTC. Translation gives CASSELAGSYEQYF.

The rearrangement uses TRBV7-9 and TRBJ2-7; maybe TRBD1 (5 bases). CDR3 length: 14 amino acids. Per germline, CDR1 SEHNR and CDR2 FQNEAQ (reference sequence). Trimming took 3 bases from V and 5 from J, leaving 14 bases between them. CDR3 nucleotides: TGTGCCAGCAGCTTCGCAGGGAATAGTAACGAGCAGTACTTC. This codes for CASSFAGNSNEQYF.

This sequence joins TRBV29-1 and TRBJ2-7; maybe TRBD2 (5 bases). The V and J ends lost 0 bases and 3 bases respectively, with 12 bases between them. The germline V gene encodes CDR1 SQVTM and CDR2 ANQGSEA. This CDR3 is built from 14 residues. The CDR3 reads CSVEDQERRYEQYF. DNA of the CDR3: TGCAGCGTTGAAGATCAGGAGCGGCGCTACGAGCAGTACTTC.

The CDR3, as DNA: TGTGCCAGCAGGGGGGGGGTCAGCCAGTACTTC. Amino acid sequence: CASRGGVSQYF. The chain couples TRBV2 to TRBJ2-5; TRBD2 matches at 7 bases. The CDR3 loop spans 11 amino acids. Losses at the gene ends were 6 bases for V and 10 bases for J; bases not matched to a gene: 5. Per germline, CDR1 SNHLY and CDR2 FYNNEI.

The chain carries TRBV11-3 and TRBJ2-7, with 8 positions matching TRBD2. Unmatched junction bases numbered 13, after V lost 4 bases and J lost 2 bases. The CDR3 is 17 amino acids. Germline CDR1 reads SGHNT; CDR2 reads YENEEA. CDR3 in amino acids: CASSSPATSGATYEQYF. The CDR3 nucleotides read TGTGCCAGCAGCTCACCGGCTACTAGCGGTGCGACCTACGAGCAGTACTTC.

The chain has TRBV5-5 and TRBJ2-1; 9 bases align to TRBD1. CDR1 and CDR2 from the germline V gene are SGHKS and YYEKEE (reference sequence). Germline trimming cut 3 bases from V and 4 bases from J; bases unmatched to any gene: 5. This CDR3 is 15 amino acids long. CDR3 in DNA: TGTGCCAGCAGCTGGGGACAGGGACCTTACAATGAGCAGTTCTTC. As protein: CASSWGQGPYNEQFF.

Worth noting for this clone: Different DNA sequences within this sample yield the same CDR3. The CDR3 loop reads CASSLGNYGYTF. The DNA of the CDR3 is TGTGCCAGCAGTTTAGGTAACTATGGCTACACCTTC. The chain is built from TRBV28 and TRBJ1-2; D is ambiguous. Trimming shortened V by 2 bases and J by 1 base, and 2 bases separated the two germline ends. Germline loops: CDR1 MDHEN, CDR2 SYDVKM. The CDR3 runs to 12 residues.

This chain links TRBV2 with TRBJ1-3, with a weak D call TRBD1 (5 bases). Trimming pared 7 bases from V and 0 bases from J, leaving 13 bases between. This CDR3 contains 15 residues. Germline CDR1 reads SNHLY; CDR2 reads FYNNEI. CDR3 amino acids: CASKAGLGSGNTIYF. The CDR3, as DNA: TGTGCCAGCAAGGCAGGGTTGGGCTCTGGAAACACCATATATTTT.

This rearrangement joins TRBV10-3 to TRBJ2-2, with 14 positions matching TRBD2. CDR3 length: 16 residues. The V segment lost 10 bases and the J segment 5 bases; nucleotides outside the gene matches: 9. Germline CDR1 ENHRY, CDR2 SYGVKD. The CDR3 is CATTGTSGRGTGELFF. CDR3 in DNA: TGTGCCACGACCGGGACTAGCGGGAGAGGAACCGGGGAGCTGTTTTTT.

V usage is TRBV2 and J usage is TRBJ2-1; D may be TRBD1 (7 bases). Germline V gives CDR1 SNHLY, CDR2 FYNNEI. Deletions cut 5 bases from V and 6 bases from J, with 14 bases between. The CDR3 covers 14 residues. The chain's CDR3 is CASSLRQGGNEQFF. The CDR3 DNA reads TGTGCCAGCAGTCTTAGACAGGGAGGCAATGAGCAGTTCTTC.

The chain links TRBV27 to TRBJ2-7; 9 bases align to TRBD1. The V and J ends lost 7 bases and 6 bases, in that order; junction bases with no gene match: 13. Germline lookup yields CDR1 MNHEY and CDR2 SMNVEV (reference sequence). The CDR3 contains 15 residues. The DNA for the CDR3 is TGTGCCAGCACCCGTACAGGGGGCAGGTGGGGCGAGCAGTACTTC. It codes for CASTRTGGRWGEQYF.

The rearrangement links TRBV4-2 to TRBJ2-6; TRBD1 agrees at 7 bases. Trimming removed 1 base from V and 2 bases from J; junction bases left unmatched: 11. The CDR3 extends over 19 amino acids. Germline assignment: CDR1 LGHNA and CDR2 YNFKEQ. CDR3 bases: TGTGCCAGCAGCCAAGCCTCGACAGGGAGTGGACCTGGGGCCAACGTCCTGACTTTC. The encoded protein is CASSQASTGSGPGANVLTF.

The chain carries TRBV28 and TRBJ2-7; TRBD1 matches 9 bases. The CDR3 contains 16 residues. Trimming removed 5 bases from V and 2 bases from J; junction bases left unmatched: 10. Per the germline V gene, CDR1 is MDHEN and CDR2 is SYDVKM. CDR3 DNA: TGTGCCAGCAGTCTCCCCGGGACAGGGACCCCCTACGAGCAGTACTTC. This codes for CASSLPGTGTPYEQYF.

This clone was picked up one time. The CDR3 reads CASSPGLAGAWQYF. The CDR3 DNA reads TGTGCCAGCAGCCCAGGACTAGCGGGAGCATGGCAGTACTTC. The rearrangement uses TRBV11-2 and TRBJ2-7; 13 nucleotides line up with TRBD2. Trimming took 5 bases from V and 9 from J; bases not matched to a gene: 7. The CDR3 contains 14 residues. Germline V gene sequence: CDR1 SGHAT, CDR2 FQNNGV.

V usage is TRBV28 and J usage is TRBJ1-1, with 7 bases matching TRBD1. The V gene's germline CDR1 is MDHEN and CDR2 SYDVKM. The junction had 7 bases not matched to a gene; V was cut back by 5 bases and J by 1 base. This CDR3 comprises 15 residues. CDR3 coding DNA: TGTGCCAGCAGTCCACCGACAGGGTCGAACACTGAAGCTTTCTTT. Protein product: CASSPPTGSNTEAFF. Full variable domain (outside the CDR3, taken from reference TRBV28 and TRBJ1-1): DVKVTQSSRYLVKRTGEKVFLECVQDMDHENMFWYRQDPGLGLRLIYFSYDVKMKEKGDIPEGYSVSREKKERFSLILESASTNQTSMYLCASSPPTGSNTEAFFGQGTRLTVV.